This TCR beta chain was sequenced during a study of blood T cell repertoires in COVID-19. Study-level background: T cells, B-cell-depleted T cells, or PBMCs provided the cDNA or gDNA that served as material.

Authors' data handling: For nucleated cells, counts were estimated from reference gene primer amplification. Using immunoSEQ multiplex PCR, the repertoire was profiled, and TCRdb retains in-frame clones only, with some absent. V and J calls and clone size are those listed in that table; D and trimming were worked out from the DNA. The sample has roughly 150,000 clones, around nine tenths seen once; the top ten hold around 5%. The V gene's germline CDR1 is SGDLS and CDR2 YYNGEE. CDR3 length: 17 amino acids. Trimming took 1 base from V and 0 from J, leaving 14 bases between them. This TCR derives from a human donor in a cohort sampled during active COVID-19. V and J are TRBV9 and TRBJ2-4; no clear D. What was sequenced was peripheral blood. The CDR3 nucleotides read TGTGCCAGCAGCGTATCACGAGGAGCTCTAGCCAAAAACATTCAGTACTTC. It yields the protein CASSVSRGALAKNIQYF.